This T cell receptor (beta chain) emerged from a study of identical twins. Findings and caveats of the study: Fewer insertions characterized abundant cord blood beta clonotypes, whereas memory repertoires showed none. Modeled out-of-frame TCR alpha sharing in monozygotic twins fell below observed levels. Out-of-frame alpha sequences common to twins exhibited an excess of low generation probability.

CDR3 length: 17 residues. The germline V gene has CDR1 LGHDT and CDR2 YNNKEL (reference sequence). V lost 0 bases and J lost 5, with 16 bases in between. This clonotype was counted a few times. Its antigen is as yet unknown. TCRdb re-analysed the 5' RACE reads in MiXCR, keeping a single row per CDR3 protein. Altogether 200,000 to 250,000 distinct CDR3 sequences are present, 7.5% being singletons, with the ten largest covering around 5%. The sample was also reused in another study, on yellow fever vaccine responses in identical twins. That study reports: Reported findings indicate that twins' vaccine T cell responses seemed partially convergent, partially personalized.

This chain joins TRBV3-1 and TRBJ2-2; D perhaps matches TRBD2 (5 bases). The sequence derives from a woman between 18 and 29 years old in good health. Sequenced sample: CD8+ T cells sorted from blood. Here the CDR3 reads CASSQEHSGSCTGELFF. The DNA of the CDR3 is TGTGCCAGCAGCCAAGAGCATAGTGGGAGTTGTACCGGGGAGCTGTTTTTT.